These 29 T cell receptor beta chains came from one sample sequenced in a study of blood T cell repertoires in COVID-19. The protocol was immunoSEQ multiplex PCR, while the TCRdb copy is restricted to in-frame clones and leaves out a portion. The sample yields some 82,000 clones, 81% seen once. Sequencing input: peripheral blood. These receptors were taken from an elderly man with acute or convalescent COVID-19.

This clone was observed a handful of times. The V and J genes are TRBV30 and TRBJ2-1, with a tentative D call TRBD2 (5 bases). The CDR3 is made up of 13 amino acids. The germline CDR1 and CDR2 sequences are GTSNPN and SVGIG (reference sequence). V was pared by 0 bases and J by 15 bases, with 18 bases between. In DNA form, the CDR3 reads TGTGCCTGGAGTGTACCGGGGTGGGGTGCCCCGTTCTTC. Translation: CAWSVPGWGAPFF.

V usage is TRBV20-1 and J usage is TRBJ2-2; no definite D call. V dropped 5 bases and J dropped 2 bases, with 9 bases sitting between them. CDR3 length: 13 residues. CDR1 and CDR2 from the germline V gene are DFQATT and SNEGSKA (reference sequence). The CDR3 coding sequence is TGCAGTGCTCGTGACACTAACACCGGGGAGCTGTTTTTT. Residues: CSARDTNTGELFF.

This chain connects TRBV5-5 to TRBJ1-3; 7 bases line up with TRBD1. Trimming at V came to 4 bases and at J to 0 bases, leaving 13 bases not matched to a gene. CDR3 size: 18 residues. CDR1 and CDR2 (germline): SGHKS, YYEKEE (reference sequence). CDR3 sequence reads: CASSQNWDSRLSGNTIYF. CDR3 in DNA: TGTGCCAGCAGCCAGAACTGGGACAGTCGCCTCTCTGGAAACACCATATATTTT.

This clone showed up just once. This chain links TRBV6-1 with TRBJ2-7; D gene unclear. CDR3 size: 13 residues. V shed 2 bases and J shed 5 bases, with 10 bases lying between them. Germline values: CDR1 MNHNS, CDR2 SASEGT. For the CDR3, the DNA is TGTGCCAGCAGTGAACAACAGATCCACGAGCAGTACTTC. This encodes CASSEQQIHEQYF.

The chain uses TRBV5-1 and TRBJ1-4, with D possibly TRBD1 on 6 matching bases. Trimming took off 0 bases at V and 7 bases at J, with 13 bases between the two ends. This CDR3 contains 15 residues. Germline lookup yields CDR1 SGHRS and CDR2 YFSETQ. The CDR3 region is CASSLAGDGFEKLFF. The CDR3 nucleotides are TGCGCCAGCAGCTTGGCAGGGGACGGATTTGAAAAACTGTTTTTT.

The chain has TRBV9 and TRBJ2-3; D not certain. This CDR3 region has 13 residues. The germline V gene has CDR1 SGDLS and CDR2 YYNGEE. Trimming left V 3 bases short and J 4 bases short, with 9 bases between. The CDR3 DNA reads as TGTGCCAGCAGCGCCTTTTTTGCAGATACGCAGTATTTT. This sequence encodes CASSAFFADTQYF.

The chain's CDR3 is CASSPRTGGWGTEAFF. The DNA for the CDR3 is TGTGCCAGCAGCCCACGGACAGGGGGCTGGGGCACTGAAGCTTTCTTT. The V gene is TRBV9, the J gene TRBJ1-1; 11 nucleotides agree with TRBD1. The CDR3 is made up of 16 amino acids. CDR1 and CDR2 from the germline V gene are SGDLS and YYNGEE. Trimming at V came to 4 bases and at J to 4 bases, leaving 9 bases not matched to a gene.

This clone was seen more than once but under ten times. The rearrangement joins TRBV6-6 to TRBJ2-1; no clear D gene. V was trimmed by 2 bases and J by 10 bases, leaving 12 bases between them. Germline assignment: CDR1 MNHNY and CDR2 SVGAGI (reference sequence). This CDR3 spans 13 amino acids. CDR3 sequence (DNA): TGTGCCAGCAGTTACCTCACTGCTCCAGAGCAGTTCTTC. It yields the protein CASSYLTAPEQFF.

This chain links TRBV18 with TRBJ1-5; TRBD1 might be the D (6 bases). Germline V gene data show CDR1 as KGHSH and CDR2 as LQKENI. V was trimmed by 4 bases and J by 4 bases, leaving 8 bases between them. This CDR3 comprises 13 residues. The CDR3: CASSHRENQPQHF. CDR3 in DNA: TGTGCCAGCTCACACAGGGAGAATCAGCCCCAGCATTTT.

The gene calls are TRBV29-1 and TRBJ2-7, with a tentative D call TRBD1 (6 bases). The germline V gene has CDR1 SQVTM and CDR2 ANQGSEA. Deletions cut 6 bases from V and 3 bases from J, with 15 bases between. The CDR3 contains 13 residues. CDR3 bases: TGCAGCGTCGGTGTAGGGGACAACTACGAGCAGTACTTC. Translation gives CSVGVGDNYEQYF.

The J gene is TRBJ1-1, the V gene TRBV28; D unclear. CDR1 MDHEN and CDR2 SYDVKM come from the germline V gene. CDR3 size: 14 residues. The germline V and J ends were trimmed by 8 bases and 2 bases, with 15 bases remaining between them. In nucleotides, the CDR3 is TGTGCCAGCGCCTCCCCAGGACTTAACACTGAAGCTTTCTTT. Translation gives CASASPGLNTEAFF.

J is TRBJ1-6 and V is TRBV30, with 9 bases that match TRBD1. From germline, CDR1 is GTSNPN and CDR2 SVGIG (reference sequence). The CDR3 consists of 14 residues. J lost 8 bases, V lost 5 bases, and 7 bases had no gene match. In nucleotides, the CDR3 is TGTGCCTGGGGCCGGGACAGGGTTGATTCACCCCTCCACTTT. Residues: CAWGRDRVDSPLHF.

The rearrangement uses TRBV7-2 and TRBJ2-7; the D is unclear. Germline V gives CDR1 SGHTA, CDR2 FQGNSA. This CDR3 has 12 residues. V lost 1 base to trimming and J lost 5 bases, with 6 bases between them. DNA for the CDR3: TGTGCCAGCAGCTTAGACCAGAACGAGCAGTACTTC. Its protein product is CASSLDQNEQYF.

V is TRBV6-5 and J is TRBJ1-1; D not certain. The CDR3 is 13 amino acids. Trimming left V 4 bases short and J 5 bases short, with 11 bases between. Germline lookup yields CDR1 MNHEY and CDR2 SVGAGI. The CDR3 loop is CASSSGLGTEAFF. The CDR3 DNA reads TGTGCCAGCAGTTCTGGACTTGGAACTGAAGCTTTCTTT.

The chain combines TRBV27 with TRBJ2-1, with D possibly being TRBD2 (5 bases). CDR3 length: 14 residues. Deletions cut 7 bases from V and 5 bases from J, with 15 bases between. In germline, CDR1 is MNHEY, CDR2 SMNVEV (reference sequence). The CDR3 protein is CASTLSTNNNEQFF. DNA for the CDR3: TGTGCCAGCACCCTTTCGACTAATAACAATGAGCAGTTCTTC.

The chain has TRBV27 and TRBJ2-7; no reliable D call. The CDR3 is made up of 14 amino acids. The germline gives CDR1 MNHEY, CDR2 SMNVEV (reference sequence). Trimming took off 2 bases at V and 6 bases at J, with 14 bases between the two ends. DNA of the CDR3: TGTGCCAGCAGTTTAAAGGCCTTGAGAGGCGAGCAGTACTTC. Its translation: CASSLKALRGEQYF.

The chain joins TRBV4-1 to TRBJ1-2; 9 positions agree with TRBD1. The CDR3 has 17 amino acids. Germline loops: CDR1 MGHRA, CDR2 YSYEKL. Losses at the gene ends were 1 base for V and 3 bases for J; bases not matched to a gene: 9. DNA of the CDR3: TGCGCCAGCAGCCAAGCAGCGGGGGACAGGGCTTACTATGGCTACACCTTC. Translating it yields CASSQAAGDRAYYGYTF.

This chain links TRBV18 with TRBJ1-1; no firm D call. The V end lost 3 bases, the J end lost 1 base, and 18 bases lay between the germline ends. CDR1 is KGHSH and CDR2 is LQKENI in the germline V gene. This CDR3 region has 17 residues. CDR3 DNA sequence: TGTGCCAGCTCACCTGGATTAGGCGGTTTTAAGAACACTGAAGCTTTCTTT. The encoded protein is CASSPGLGGFKNTEAFF.

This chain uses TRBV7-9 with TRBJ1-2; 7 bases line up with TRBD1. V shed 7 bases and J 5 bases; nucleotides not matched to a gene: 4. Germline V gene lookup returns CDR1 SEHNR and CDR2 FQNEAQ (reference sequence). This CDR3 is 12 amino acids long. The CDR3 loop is CASNRDRYGYTF. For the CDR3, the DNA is TGTGCCAGCAACCGGGACAGATATGGCTACACCTTC.

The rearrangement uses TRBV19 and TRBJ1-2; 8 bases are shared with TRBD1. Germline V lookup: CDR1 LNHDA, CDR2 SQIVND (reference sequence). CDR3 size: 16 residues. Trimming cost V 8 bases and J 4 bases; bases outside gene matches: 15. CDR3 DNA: TGTGCCAGTTCTACCTGGACAGGGAACGCGCTCTATGGCTACACCTTC. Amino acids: CASSTWTGNALYGYTF.

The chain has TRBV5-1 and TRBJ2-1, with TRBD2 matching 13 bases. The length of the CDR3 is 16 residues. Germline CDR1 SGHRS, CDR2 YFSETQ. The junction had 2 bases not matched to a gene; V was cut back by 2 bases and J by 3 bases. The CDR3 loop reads CASSLGLAGVYNEQFF. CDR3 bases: TGCGCCAGCAGCTTAGGACTAGCGGGAGTCTACAATGAGCAGTTCTTC.

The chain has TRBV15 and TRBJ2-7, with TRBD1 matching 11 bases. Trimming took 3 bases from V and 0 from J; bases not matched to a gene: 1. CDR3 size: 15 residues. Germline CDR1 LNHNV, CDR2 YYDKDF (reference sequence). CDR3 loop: CATSRGQGGSYEQYF. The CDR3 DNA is TGTGCCACCAGCAGGGGACAGGGGGGCTCCTACGAGCAGTACTTC.

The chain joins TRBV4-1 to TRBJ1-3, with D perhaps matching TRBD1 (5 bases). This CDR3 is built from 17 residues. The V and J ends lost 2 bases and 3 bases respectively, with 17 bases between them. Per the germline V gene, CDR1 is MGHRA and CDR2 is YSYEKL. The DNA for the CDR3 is TGCGCCAGCAGCCAAATTGGGGGGAGAGGGCATGGAAACACCATATATTTT. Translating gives CASSQIGGRGHGNTIYF.

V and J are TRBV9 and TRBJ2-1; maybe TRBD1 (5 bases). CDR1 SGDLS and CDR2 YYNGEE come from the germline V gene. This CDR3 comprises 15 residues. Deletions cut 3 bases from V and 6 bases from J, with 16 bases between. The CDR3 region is CASSATQRQGNEQFF. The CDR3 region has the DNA TGTGCCAGCAGCGCGACCCAACGCCAGGGCAATGAGCAGTTCTTC.

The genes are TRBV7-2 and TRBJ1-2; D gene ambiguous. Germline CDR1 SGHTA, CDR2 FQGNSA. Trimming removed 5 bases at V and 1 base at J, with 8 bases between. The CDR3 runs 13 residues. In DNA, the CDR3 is TGTGCCAGCAGCCGGGATCTTAACTATGGCTACACCTTC. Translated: CASSRDLNYGYTF.

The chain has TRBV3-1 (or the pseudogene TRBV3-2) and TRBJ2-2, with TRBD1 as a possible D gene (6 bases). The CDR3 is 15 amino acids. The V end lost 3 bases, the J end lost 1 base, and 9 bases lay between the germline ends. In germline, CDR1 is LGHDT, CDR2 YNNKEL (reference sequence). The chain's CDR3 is CASSHWTVNTGELFF. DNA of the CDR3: TGTGCCAGCAGCCATTGGACAGTGAACACCGGGGAGCTGTTTTTT.

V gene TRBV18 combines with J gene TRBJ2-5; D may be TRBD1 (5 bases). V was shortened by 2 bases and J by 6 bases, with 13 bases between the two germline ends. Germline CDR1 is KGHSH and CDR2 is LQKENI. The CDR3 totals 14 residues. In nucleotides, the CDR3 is TGTGCCAGCTCACCAGACAGTCTGAGAAAGACCCAGTACTTC. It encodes CASSPDSLRKTQYF.

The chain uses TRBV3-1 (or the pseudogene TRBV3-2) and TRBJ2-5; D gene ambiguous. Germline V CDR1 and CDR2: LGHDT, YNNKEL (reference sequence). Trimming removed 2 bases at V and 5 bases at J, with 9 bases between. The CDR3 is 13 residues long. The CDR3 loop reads CASSQRAQETQYF. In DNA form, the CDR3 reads TGTGCCAGCAGCCAAAGAGCGCAGGAGACCCAGTACTTC.

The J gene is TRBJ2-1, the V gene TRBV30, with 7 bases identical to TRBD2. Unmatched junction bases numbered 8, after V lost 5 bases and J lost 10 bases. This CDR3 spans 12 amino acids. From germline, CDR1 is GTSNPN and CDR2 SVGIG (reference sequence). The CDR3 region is CAWGLEVWEQFF. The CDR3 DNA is TGTGCCTGGGGACTAGAAGTTTGGGAGCAGTTCTTC.